The source of this T cell receptor (beta chain) is a study of identical twins. General observations from the study: Possibly, invariant MAIT and iNKT cells partly confounded zero-insertion analyses. Excess sharing between twins was weaker in beta out-of-frame sequences.

Trimming pared 0 bases from V and 7 bases from J, leaving 14 bases between. The germline V gene encodes CDR1 SGHRS and CDR2 YFSETQ. This CDR3 contains 14 residues. A remark on this clonotype: The antigen remains undetermined.

cDNA carried unique molecular identifiers, and a universal primer site was added by template switching. TCRdb called the 5' RACE reads again in MiXCR, with one record for every CDR3 protein. The sample consists of about 210,000 distinct CDR3 sequences, roughly a tenth of them appearing once. Sequences were obtained from memory (CD45RO+) T cells sorted from blood. This sequence originates from a woman aged 18-29 years in good health. The chain carries TRBV5-1 and TRBJ2-7, with a tentative D call TRBD2 (5 bases). CDR3 nucleotides: TGCGCCAGCAGCTTGGCCGGCAGGCCGGGGGAGCAGTACTTC. As protein: CASSLAGRPGEQYF. Supplemented by reference TRBV5-1 and TRBJ2-7, the full variable domain reads KAGVTQTPRYLIKTRGQQVTLSCSPISGHRSVSWYQQTPGQGLQFLFEYFSETQRNKGNFPGRFSGRQFSNSRSEMNVSTLELGDSALYLCASSLAGRPGEQYFGPGTRLTVT.